The 2 T cell receptor beta chains in this list originate from one sample, sequenced in a study of PD-L1 blockade in urothelial cancer. As to time point: peripheral blood 6 weeks after treatment start. TCRdb keeps only in-frame clones here, not all; method: immunoSEQ multiplex PCR. The data contain approximately 93,000 clones, over 65% of them seen just once; the ten biggest clones take up roughly 8%. The material sequenced was PBMCs, taken around atezolizumab (anti-PD-L1) treatment. The receptor set was obtained from a man aged 65 to 79 with urothelial cancer.

V is TRBV7-9 and J is TRBJ2-1, with D perhaps matching TRBD2 (7 bases). The CDR3 consists of 18 residues. Per the germline V gene, CDR1 is SEHNR and CDR2 is FQNEAQ (reference sequence). With 2 bases removed from V and 7 bases from J, the gap between germline ends came to 24 bases. In nucleotides, the CDR3 is TGTGCCAGCAGCTTATGGGGCGCGGGAGCTAAGGGGGGGAATGAGCAGTTCTTC. Encoded protein: CASSLWGAGAKGGNEQFF.

This chain connects TRBV4-1 to TRBJ1-4; 9 nucleotides agree with TRBD1. V lost 4 bases to trimming and J lost 8 bases; unmatched junction nucleotides: 8. This CDR3 region has 15 residues. Germline loops: CDR1 MGHRA, CDR2 YSYEKL. CDR3 amino acids: CASSPRTGEGEKLFF. CDR3 sequence (DNA): TGCGCCAGCAGCCCCCGGACAGGGGAAGGGGAAAAACTGTTTTTT.